The present T cell receptor (beta chain) was sequenced within a study of cytomegalovirus exposure and HLA in healthy donors. Turning to the study itself: Assignment to the Caucasian-associated ancestry cluster applied to 81% of the approximately 420 genotyped donors.

The PCR employed 60 Vbeta primers together with 13 Jbeta primers. The protocol was immunoSEQ multiplex PCR, while the TCRdb copy is restricted to in-frame clones and leaves out a portion. The sample comprises tens of thousands of clones, 55% to 65% of which are singletons, and 15% rests with the top ten. Study-wide results and caveats: Productive rates of about 87% or about 30% were seen for most TCR beta V segments in an earlier analysis. The records held CMV serostatus as the only immune exposure information.

This clone was recorded a few times. Its target is unknown. Trimming took 4 bases from V and 7 from J; bases not matched to a gene: 10. Germline V CDR1 and CDR2: SGHNT, YYREEE (reference sequence). The length of the CDR3 is 15 residues. Sequenced material: PBMCs. This sequence was found in a woman between 40 and 50 years old in good health and CMV-seropositive. The chain is built from TRBV5-4 and TRBJ1-4; 7 nucleotides align to TRBD1. The CDR3 is CASSQDSGGGEKLFF. The CDR3 coding sequence is TGTGCCAGCAGCCAGGATTCAGGGGGTGGTGAAAAACTGTTTTTT.